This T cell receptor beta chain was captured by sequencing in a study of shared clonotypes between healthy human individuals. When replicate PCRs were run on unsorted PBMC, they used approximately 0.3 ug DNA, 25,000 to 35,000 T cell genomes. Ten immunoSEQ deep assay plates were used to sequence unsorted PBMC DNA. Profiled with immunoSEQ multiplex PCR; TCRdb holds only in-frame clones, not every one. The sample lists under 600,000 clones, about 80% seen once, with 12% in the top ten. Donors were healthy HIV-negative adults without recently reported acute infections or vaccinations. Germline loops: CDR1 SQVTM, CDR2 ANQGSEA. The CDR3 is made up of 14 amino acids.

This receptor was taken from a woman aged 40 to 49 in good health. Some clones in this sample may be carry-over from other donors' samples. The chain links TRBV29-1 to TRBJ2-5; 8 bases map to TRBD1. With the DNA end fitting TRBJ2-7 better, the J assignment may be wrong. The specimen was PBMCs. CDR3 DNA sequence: TGCAGCGTTGGCCAACAGGGGGGATCCTACGAGCAGTACTTC. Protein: CSVGQQGGSYEQYF.